This is a list of T cell receptor beta chains from one sample in a study of blood T cells in healthy people across ages. MiXCR was run by TCRdb on the 5' RACE reads, yielding one entry per CDR3 protein. The sample lists about 650,000 distinct CDR3 sequences, roughly 32% occurring once. Sequenced: blood. These receptors all come from a woman of 80 years or more in good health. The CDR3 runs from the conserved cysteine through the conserved F or W. D genes are given only for firm matches. Clone sizes are given selectively: once, few, many, or a class where the clone is expanded.

TRBV7-8	many	TRBJ2-3	.	CASATGPSTDTQYF	TGTGCCTCGGCCACGGGCCCTAGCACAGATACGCAGTATTTT
TRBV6-2/TRBV6-3	.	TRBJ2-7	.	CASGTQGRTPYEQYF	TGTGCCAGCGGTACACAGGGCCGCACTCCCTACGAGCAGTACTTC
TRBV28	many	TRBJ2-7	TRBD1	CAVRGGQRPYEQYF	TGTGCAGTCCGTGGGGGACAGAGGCCCTACGAGCAGTACTTC
TRBV29-1	many	TRBJ2-1	.	CSVGEMGLEQFF	TGCAGCGTTGGGGAGATGGGGCTTGAGCAGTTCTTC
TRBV20-1	.	TRBJ2-1	.	CSARVERRIPYNEQFF	TGCAGTGCTAGAGTCGAAAGGCGGATCCCCTACAATGAGCAGTTCTTC
TRBV7-2	medium-sized	TRBJ2-7	TRBD1	CASSRRQGRAYEQYF	TGTGCCAGCAGCAGACGACAGGGTCGCGCCTACGAGCAGTACTTC
TRBV6-1	.	TRBJ1-2	TRBD1	CAVQRGHGGYTF	TGTGCCGTACAAAGGGGGCATGGTGGCTACACCTTC
TRBV29-1	many	TRBJ2-1	TRBD1	CSVLDRARTNEQFF	TGCAGCGTTCTCGACAGGGCTCGTACGAATGAGCAGTTCTTC
TRBV20-1	many	TRBJ1-6	.	CSASRRVGGPNSPLHF	TGCAGTGCTAGCCGACGCGTAGGGGGTCCAAATTCACCCCTCCACTTT
TRBV10-3	few	TRBJ2-5	.	CAISDLLGSEQYF	TGTGCCATCAGTGACCTACTAGGGTCTGAGCAGTACTTC
TRBV5-1	many	TRBJ2-1	TRBD2	CASSLGPRGTSVKEFF	TGCGCCAGCAGCTTGGGCCCCCGGGGGACTAGCGTTAAGGAGTTCTTC
TRBV20-1	.	TRBJ2-1	.	CRAPVKVLYNEQFF	TGCAGGGCCCCAGTGAAGGTGCTCTACAATGAGCAGTTCTTC
TRBV7-9	many	TRBJ1-2	.	CASSFDNYGYTF	TGTGCCAGCAGTTTTGACAACTATGGCTACACCTTC
TRBV7-2	.	TRBJ2-7	.	CASSRRLGYEQYF	TGTGCCAGCAGCCGTAGGCTAGGATACGAGCAGTACTTC
TRBV15	many	TRBJ2-7	.	CATSREAGEQYF	TGTGCCACCAGCAGAGAGGCAGGCGAGCAGTACTTC
TRBV4-3	.	TRBJ1-4	.	CASSQDYTGSEKLFF	TGCGCCAGCAGCCAAGACTATACAGGGTCCGAAAAACTGTTTTTT
TRBV7-2	.	TRBJ2-3	TRBD1	CASSFLTGLSDTQYF	TGTGCCAGCAGCTTTCTGACAGGGCTCTCAGATACGCAGTATTTT
TRBV7-9	.	TRBJ1-1	TRBD1	CASSEATGVNTEAFF	TGTGCCAGCAGCGAGGCGACAGGGGTGAACACTGAAGCTTTCTTT
TRBV20-1	.	TRBJ2-3	.	CSAPGGTAGDTQYF	TGCAGTGCCCCGGGCGGGACTGCAGGGGATACGCAGTATTTT
TRBV11-2	.	TRBJ2-3	.	CASSLGRARSDTQYF	TGTGCCAGCAGCTTGGGAAGAGCGCGCTCAGATACGCAGTATTTT
TRBV4-1	.	TRBJ1-1	.	CASSPESRAGGTEAFF	TGCGCCAGCAGCCCCGAGAGCAGGGCCGGGGGCACTGAAGCTTTCTTT
TRBV6-1	many	TRBJ2-5	.	CASSEAWGGARETQYF	TGTGCCAGCAGTGAAGCTTGGGGGGGGGCCAGAGAGACCCAGTACTTC
TRBV7-3	many	TRBJ2-1	.	CASSPGSYNEQFF	TGTGCCAGCAGCCCCGGATCCTACAATGAGCAGTTCTTC
TRBV9	many	TRBJ2-3	.	CASSEGDTQYF	TGTGCCAGCAGCGAGGGGGATACGCAGTATTTT
TRBV7-9	.	TRBJ1-1	TRBD1	CASSSADRGRYTEAFF	TGTGCCAGCAGCTCAGCCGACAGGGGGCGGTACACTGAAGCTTTCTTT
TRBV5-6	many	TRBJ2-1	TRBD2	CASSLGGGGFIYNEQFF	TGTGCCAGCAGCTTGGGGGGGGGTGGTTTCATTTACAATGAGCAGTTCTTC
TRBV7-9	many	TRBJ2-7	TRBD1	CASSSPGQGSYEQYF	TGTGCCAGCTCGTCTCCGGGACAGGGCTCCTACGAGCAGTACTTC
TRBV29-1	.	TRBJ2-3	.	CSAEGNRGRETDTQYF	TGCAGCGCTGAAGGAAACAGGGGCCGGGAGACAGATACGCAGTATTTT
TRBV5-5	.	TRBJ1-1	.	CASSLDLGRTEAFF	TGTGCCAGCAGCTTGGACCTTGGGAGGACTGAAGCTTTCTTT
TRBV5-1	.	TRBJ2-7	.	CASGRAATYEQYF	TGCGCCAGCGGGCGGGCCGCTACCTACGAGCAGTACTTC
TRBV5-1	many	TRBJ2-3	.	CASSLVPDTQYF	TGCGCCAGCAGCTTGGTCCCAGATACGCAGTATTTT
TRBV20-1	many	TRBJ2-7	TRBD1	CSAWGQGPDSFEQYF	TGCAGTGCTTGGGGACAGGGTCCCGATTCCTTCGAGCAGTACTTC
TRBV7-2	many	TRBJ2-3	.	CASSLGYGNTQYF	TGTGCCAGCAGCTTAGGTTATGGCAATACGCAGTATTTT
TRBV3-1	.	TRBJ2-5	TRBD2	CASSPGGAPYKERYF	TGTGCCAGCAGCCCCGGGGGGGCGCCTTACAAGGAGCGGTACTTC
TRBV20-1	few	TRBJ2-3	TRBD2	CSAGTSGGRSTDTQYF	TGCAGTGCTGGGACTAGCGGGGGCCGGAGCACAGATACGCAGTATTTT
TRBV5-6	few	TRBJ1-2	.	CASSWGGSPGGYTF	TGTGCCAGCAGCTGGGGGGGCAGTCCTGGAGGCTACACCTTC
TRBV29-1	.	TRBJ1-1	.	CSVELGGTEAFF	TGCAGCGTTGAATTAGGTGGAACTGAAGCTTTCTTT
TRBV28	many	TRBJ2-5	TRBD1	CASTLTQGAGTQYF	TGTGCCAGCACCTTAACACAGGGGGCGGGGACCCAGTACTTC
TRBV10-3	.	TRBJ2-7	TRBD2	CAISESNPSGSSYEQYF	TGTGCCATCAGTGAGTCGAATCCTAGCGGGAGCTCCTACGAGCAGTACTTC
TRBV20-1	.	TRBJ1-5	.	CSALDPGGSNQPQHF	TGCAGTGCTCTGGATCCGGGAGGAAGCAATCAGCCCCAGCATTTT
TRBV28	.	TRBJ2-7	.	CASSSSHVAYEQYF	TGTGCCAGCAGTTCCTCACACGTGGCCTACGAGCAGTACTTC
TRBV20-1	many	TRBJ2-2	.	CSARDDSLGWTGELFF	TGCAGTGCTAGAGACGACAGCCTGGGGTGGACCGGGGAGCTGTTTTTT
TRBV10-3	many	TRBJ2-5	TRBD1	CATRTGRGETQYF	TGTGCCACCCGGACAGGTCGGGGAGAGACCCAGTACTTC
TRBV14	many	TRBJ1-2	.	CASSLDAAYGYTF	TGTGCCAGCAGTTTGGACGCCGCCTATGGCTACACCTTC
TRBV5-1	many	TRBJ2-7	.	CASSLARSREQYF	TGCGCCAGCAGCTTGGCCCGTTCGAGGGAGCAGTACTTC
TRBV12-3/TRBV12-4	.	TRBJ2-3	.	CASSHDRGSADTQYF	TGTGCCAGCAGTCACGACAGAGGCAGCGCAGATACGCAGTATTTT
TRBV4-3	.	TRBJ2-7	.	CASSQEWDRDEQYF	TGCGCCAGCAGCCAAGAGTGGGACCGAGACGAGCAGTACTTC
TRBV4-1	many	TRBJ2-1	.	CASSQEVAGRYNEQFF	TGCGCCAGCAGCCAAGAAGTGGCGGGGAGGTACAATGAGCAGTTCTTC
TRBV29-1	many	TRBJ1-2	.	CSVKEGSGGYTF	TGCAGCGTTAAAGAGGGGTCGGGTGGCTACACCTTC
TRBV5-5	.	TRBJ2-3	.	CASSLDQDKRDTQYF	TGTGCCAGCAGCTTGGATCAGGATAAACGGGATACGCAGTATTTT
TRBV6-1	.	TRBJ1-1	.	CASSGRAVTEAFF	TGTGCCAGCAGTGGGAGGGCCGTCACTGAAGCTTTCTTT
TRBV5-4	.	TRBJ2-7	TRBD2	CASSLGSSGGPPYEQYF	TGTGCCAGCAGCTTGGGATCTAGCGGGGGGCCTCCCTACGAGCAGTACTTC
TRBV5-1	.	TRBJ2-7	TRBD1	CASGLSGTGSYEQYF	TGCGCCAGCGGCTTGAGTGGGACAGGGTCCTACGAGCAGTACTTC
TRBV10-3	.	TRBJ2-3	TRBD1	CAISDPDRGTDTQYF	TGTGCCATCAGCGACCCCGACAGGGGGACAGATACGCAGTATTTT
TRBV2	few	TRBJ1-1	.	CASSVTWVFF	TGTGCCAGCAGTGTTACCTGGGTTTTCTTT